This paragraph reports one TCR beta chain. What antigen it recognizes has not been identified. No clone much larger than this one lies a single base away; base qualities are absent. Spanning cysteine to phenylalanine, the CDR3 consists of 15 amino acids. Of the read, only the CDR3 DNA is kept; its 45 bases are in frame from base 1. CDR1 and CDR2, looked up from the germline V gene, are MGHRA and YSYEKL. The germline V end is reduced by 6 bases and the J end by 0 bases; junction bases left unmatched: 4. This record comes from a study of intratumoral heterogeneity in liver cancer. About the study as a whole: Across the full approximately 15-patient cohort, most patients were male and the median age was roughly 60 years. To examine intratumor heterogeneity, the study integrated RNA-seq, DNA sequencing, TCR-seq and SNP array data obtained from multiple regions of hepatocellular carcinoma specimens. The full cohort included approximately 68 multiregional samples from around 15 HCC patients, consisting of roughly 50 tumoral regions and some 20 adjacent nontumoral regions. Results the study describes overall, beyond this receptor: A relatively low patient number and under-sampled tumor-infiltrating lymphocyte representation were acknowledged by the authors as limitations.

Early-stage hepatocellular carcinoma was present in all patients, and no therapy was administered to any patient before surgical resection. The sampled areas showed no macroscopic signs of necrosis or hemorrhage. Multiple regions from two patients were subjected to TCR sequencing (ImmunoSeq). Frozen resection tissue samples were collected at a distance of at least 1 cm from each other. Samples labelled N were derived from nontumoral liver tissue adjacent to the tumor. The DNeasy blood and tissue kit was used to extract genomic DNA from bulk tissue. The immunoSEQ assay was used to sequence TCR beta chain CDR3 regions from genomic DNA. Rearranged VDJ segments were amplified with primers annealing to V and J segments. In the paper's pipeline: The ImmunoSeq Analyzer software was used to calculate clonality and richness metrics. Clones with differential abundance between regions were identified with Fisher's exact test combined with a beta-binomial method for additional stringency. The clones in this table, taken by TCRdb from immuneACCESS, are in-frame only. Not every clone is retained; where verified, under half of the shortfall comes from an unresolved V gene, and the cause of the rest is unknown. V and J calls and clone size follow that table, whereas D and trimming were derived from the DNA. The sample data list 20,000 or so clones, and around 67% of these were observed just once. About a sixth of the sample is held by the ten biggest clonotypes.

The source material was tumor-adjacent normal tissue, sampled before any cancer treatment. The V gene is TRBV4-1 and the J gene is TRBJ2-1, and TRBD2 matches 8 of the central bases. The TCR originated in a woman in her 70s with hepatocellular carcinoma. The CDR3 protein sequence reads: CASSTAGGSYNEQFF. The nucleotide sequence reads TGCGCCAGCAGTACCGCGGGAGGCTCCTACAATGAGCAGTTCTTC.